Below are 3 T cell receptor beta chains sequenced from a single sample in a study of OX40 agonist ivuxolimab in advanced cancers. Sequencing was performed with immunoSEQ multiplex PCR; in TCRdb, only in-frame clones are kept and a portion is missing. The sample holds some 15,000 clones; 80% are singletons and the top ten take 30% to 35%. The starting material was CD4+ or CD8+ T cells sorted from blood, obtained in a trial of the OX40 agonist ivuxolimab. Receptors originate from an adult with an advanced solid tumor such as melanoma, head and neck, liver or kidney cancer.

CDR3 region: CASSEDGFISDTQYF. Here the CDR3 DNA reads TGTGCCAGCAGTGAGGATGGGTTCATCTCAGATACGCAGTATTTT. The chain has TRBV6-1 and TRBJ2-3, with D unclear. V lost 3 bases and J lost 4, with 14 bases in between. CDR1 MNHNS and CDR2 SASEGT come from the germline V gene. The CDR3 has 15 residues.

The chain is built from TRBV10-3 and TRBJ2-1; D remains ambiguous. Per germline, CDR1 ENHRY and CDR2 SYGVKD. The CDR3 covers 13 residues. The V gene lost 10 bases and the J gene lost 1 base, with 11 bases spanning the gap. The CDR3 nucleotides are TGTGCCACCCACCCCGAGTCCTACAATGAGCAGTTCTTC. Protein product: CATHPESYNEQFF.

V gene TRBV29-1 combines with J gene TRBJ2-1; D not resolved. From germline, CDR1 is SQVTM and CDR2 ANQGSEA. V shed 6 bases and J shed 5 bases, with 5 bases lying between them. The length of the CDR3 is 10 residues. The CDR3 DNA follows: TGCAGCGTCGAAAACAATGAGCAGTTCTTC. Residues: CSVENNEQFF.